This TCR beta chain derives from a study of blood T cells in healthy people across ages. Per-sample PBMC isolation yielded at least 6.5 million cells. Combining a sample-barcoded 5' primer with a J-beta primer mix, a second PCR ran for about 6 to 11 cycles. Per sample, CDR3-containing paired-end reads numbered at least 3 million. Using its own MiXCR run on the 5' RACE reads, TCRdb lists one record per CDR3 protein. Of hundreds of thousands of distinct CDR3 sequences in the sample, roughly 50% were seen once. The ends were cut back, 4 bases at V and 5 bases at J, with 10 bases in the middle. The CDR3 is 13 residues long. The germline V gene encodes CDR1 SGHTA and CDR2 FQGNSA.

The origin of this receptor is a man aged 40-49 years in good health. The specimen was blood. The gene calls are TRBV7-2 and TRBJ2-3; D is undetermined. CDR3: CASSSGSEDTQYF. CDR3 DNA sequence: TGTGCCAGCAGCTCGGGTTCGGAAGATACGCAGTATTTT. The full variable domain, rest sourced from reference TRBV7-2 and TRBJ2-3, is GAGVSQSPSNKVTEKGKDVELRCDPISGHTALYWYRQSLGQGLEFLIYFQGNSAPDKSGLPSDRFSAERTGGSVSTLTIQRTQQEDSAVYLCASSSGSEDTQYFGPGTRLTVL.